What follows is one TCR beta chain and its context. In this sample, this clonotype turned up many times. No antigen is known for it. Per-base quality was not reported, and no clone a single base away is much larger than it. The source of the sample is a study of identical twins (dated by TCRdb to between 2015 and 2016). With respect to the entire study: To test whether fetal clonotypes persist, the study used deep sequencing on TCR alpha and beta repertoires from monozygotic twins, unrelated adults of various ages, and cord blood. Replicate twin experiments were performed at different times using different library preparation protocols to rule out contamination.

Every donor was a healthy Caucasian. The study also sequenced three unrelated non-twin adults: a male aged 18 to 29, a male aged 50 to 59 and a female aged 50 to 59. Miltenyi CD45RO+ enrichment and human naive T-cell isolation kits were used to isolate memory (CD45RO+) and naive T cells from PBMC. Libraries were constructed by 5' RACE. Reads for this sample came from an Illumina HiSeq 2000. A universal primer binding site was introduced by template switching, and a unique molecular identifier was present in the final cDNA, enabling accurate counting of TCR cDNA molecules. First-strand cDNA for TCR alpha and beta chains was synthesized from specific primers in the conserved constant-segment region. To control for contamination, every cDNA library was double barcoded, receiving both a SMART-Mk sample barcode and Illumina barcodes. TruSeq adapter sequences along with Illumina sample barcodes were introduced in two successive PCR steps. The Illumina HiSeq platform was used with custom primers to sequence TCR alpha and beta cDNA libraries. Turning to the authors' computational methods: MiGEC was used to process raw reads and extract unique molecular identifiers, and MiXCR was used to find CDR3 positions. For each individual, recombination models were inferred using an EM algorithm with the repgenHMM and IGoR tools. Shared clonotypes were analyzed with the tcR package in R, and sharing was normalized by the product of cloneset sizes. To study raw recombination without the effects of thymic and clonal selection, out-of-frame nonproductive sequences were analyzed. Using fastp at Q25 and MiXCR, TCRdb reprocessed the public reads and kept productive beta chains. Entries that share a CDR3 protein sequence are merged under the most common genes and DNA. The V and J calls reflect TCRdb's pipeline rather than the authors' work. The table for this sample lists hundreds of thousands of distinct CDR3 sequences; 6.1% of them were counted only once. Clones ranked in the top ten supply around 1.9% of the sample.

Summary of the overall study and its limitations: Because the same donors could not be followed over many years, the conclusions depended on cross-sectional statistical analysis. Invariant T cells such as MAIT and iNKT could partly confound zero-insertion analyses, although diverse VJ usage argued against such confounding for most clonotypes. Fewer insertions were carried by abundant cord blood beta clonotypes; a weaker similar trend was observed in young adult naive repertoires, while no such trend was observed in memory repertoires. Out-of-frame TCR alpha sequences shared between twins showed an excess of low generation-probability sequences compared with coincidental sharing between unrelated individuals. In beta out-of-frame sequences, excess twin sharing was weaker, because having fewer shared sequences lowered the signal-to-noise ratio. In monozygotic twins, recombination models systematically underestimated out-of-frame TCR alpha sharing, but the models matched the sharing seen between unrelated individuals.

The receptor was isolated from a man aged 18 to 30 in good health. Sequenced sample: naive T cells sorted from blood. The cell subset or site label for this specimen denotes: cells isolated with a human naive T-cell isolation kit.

Read as DNA, the sequence is TGTGCCAGCAGTTTAGTCGGGGAGGGCCCTAAAAACATTCAGTACTTC. The encoded protein is CASSLVGEGPKNIQYF. The sequence joins TRBV12-3 or TRBV12-4 to TRBJ2-4, with 7 central nucleotides matching TRBD2. The germline V end is reduced by 1 base and the J end by 4 bases; junction bases left unmatched: 7. The CDR3 goes from the cysteine to the phenylalanine over 16 residues. Only CDR3 DNA remains: 48 bases, in frame from the first base.